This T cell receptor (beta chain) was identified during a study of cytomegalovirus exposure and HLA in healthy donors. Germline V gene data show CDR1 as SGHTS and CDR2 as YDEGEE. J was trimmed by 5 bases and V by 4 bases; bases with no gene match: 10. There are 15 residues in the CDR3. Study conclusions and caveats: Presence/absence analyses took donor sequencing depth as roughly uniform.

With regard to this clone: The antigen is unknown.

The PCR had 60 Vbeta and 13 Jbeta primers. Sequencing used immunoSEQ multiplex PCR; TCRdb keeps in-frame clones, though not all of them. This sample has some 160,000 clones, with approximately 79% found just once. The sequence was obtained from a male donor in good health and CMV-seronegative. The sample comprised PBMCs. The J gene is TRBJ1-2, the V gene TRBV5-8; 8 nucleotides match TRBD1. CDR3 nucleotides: TGTGCCAGCAGCGAGAAGGACAGGGTATTTTATGGCTACACCTTC. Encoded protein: CASSEKDRVFYGYTF.